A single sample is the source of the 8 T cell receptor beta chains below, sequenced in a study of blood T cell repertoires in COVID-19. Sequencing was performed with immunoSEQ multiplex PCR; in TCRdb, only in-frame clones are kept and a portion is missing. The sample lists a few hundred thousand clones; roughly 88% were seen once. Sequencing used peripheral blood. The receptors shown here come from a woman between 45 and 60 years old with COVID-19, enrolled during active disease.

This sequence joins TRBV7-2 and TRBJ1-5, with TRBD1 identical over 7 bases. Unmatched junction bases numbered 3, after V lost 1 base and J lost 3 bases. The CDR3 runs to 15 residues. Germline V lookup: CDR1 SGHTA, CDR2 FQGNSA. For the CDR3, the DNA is TGTGCCAGCAGCTTAGGGACAGGTCTCAATCAGCCCCAGCATTTT. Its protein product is CASSLGTGLNQPQHF.

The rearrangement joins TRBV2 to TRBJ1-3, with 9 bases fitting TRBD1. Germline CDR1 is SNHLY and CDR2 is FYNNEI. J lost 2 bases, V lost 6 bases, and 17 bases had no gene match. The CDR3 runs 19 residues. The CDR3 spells CASSERKTTGGVAGNTIYF. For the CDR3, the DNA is TGTGCCAGCAGCGAAAGAAAAACCACAGGGGGCGTAGCTGGAAACACCATATATTTT.

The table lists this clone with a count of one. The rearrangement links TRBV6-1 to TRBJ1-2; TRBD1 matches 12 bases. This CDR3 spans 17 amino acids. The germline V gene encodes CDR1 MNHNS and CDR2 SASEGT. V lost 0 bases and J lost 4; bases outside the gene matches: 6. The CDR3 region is CASSEAGQGARGYGYTF. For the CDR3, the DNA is TGTGCCAGCAGTGAAGCGGGACAGGGGGCGAGGGGCTATGGCTACACCTTC.

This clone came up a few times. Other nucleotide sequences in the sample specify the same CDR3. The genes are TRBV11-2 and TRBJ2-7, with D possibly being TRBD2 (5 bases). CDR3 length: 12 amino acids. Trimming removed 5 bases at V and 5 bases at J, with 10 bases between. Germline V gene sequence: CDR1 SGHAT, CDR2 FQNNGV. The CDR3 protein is CASSLAGDEQYF. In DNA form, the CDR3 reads TGTGCCAGCAGCCTGGCGGGCGACGAGCAGTACTTC.

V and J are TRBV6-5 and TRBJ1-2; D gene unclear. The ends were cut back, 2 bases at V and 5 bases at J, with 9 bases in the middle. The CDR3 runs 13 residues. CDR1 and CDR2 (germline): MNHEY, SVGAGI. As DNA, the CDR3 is TGTGCCAGCAGTTACGGCGGGAGTTATGGCTACACCTTC. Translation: CASSYGGSYGYTF.

The CDR3 reads CASTLAGTEAFF. Written as DNA, the CDR3 is TGTGCCAGCACCCTAGCGGGGACTGAAGCTTTCTTT. The chain employs TRBV3-1 (or the pseudogene TRBV3-2) and TRBJ1-1; D gene ambiguous. CDR1 is LGHDT and CDR2 is YNNKEL in the germline V gene (reference sequence). With 7 bases removed from V and 5 bases from J, the gap between germline ends came to 11 bases. CDR3 length: 12 residues.

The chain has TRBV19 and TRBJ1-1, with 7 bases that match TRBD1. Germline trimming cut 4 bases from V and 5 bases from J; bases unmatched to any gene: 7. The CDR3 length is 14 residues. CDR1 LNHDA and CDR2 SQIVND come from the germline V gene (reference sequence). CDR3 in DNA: TGTGCCAGTAGTACGAACAGGGGAGGAACTGAAGCTTTCTTT. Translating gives CASSTNRGGTEAFF.

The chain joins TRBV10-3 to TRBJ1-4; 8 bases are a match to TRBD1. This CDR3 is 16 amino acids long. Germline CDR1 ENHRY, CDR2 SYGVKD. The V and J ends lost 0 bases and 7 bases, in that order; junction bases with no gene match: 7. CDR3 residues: CAISESAGGAGEKLFF. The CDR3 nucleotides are TGTGCCATCAGTGAGTCGGCAGGGGGCGCTGGTGAAAAACTGTTTTTT.